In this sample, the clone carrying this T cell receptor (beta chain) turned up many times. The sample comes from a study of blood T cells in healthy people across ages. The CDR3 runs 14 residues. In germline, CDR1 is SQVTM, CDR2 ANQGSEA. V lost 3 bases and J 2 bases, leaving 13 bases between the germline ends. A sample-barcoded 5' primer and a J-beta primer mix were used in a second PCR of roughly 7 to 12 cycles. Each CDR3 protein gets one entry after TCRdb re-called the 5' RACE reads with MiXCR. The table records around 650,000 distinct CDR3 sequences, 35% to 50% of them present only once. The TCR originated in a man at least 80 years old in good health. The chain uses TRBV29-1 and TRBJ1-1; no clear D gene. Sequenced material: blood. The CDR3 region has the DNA TGCAGCGTTGAGAAAGGAGGTAGTAACACTGAAGCTTTCTTT. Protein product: CSVEKGGSNTEAFF.